This T cell receptor beta chain originates from a study of T-cell reconstitution after alpha-beta-depleted transplantation in children. Findings of the study overall: Reports say that about two months after transplant, the alpha-beta T cells came out of several hundred graft clones that had expanded. T-cell numbers and diversity one year post-transplant derived largely from freshly generated T cells. TCRbeta diversity was high at day 60 in some patients (a result of surviving recipient T cells and thymic progenitors).

This clonotype was seen repeatedly, ten times or more. Antigen specificity is unknown. Trimming removed 0 bases from V and 0 bases from J, with 9 bases in between. CDR1 is SGHTA and CDR2 is FQGNSA in the germline V gene. The CDR3 length is 15 residues. Unique molecular identifiers were incorporated when the TCRbeta library was constructed. TCRdb used MiXCR to reprocess the PCR reads, holding one entry per CDR3 protein. This table holds over 150,000 distinct CDR3 sequences, roughly 6.3% found once. V gene TRBV7-2 combines with J gene TRBJ2-7, with D uncertain. The material sequenced was PBMCs, taken before TCRalphabeta/CD19-depleted stem cell transplant. The TCR comes from a girl less than two years old with combined immunodeficiency, due to receive a stem cell transplant. CDR3 amino acids: CASSLARRSSYEQYF. The CDR3 region has the DNA TGTGCCAGCAGCTTAGCAAGAAGAAGCTCCTACGAGCAGTACTTC.